These 10 T cell receptor beta chains originate from one sample sequenced in a study of blood T cell repertoires in COVID-19. The method was immunoSEQ multiplex PCR; TCRdb's version includes in-frame clones alone and lacks a portion of them. The data hold fewer than 150,000 clones, with 60% to 85% observed a single time. The sequencing input was peripheral blood. These receptors all stem from a man in his 70s with acute or convalescent COVID-19.

The chain uses TRBV6-2 or TRBV6-3 and TRBJ2-7, with D maybe TRBD2 (6 bases). The V gene lost 4 bases and the J gene lost 3 bases, with 22 bases spanning the gap. The CDR3 is 17 amino acids. Germline-derived CDR1 and CDR2 are MNHEY and SVGEGT. The CDR3 reads CASSSLDRPGEYYEQYF. For the CDR3, the DNA is TGTGCCAGCAGTTCCCTCGATCGGCCGGGGGAATACTACGAGCAGTACTTC.

A few counts support this clone. The rearrangement joins TRBV2 to TRBJ2-3; D possibly corresponds to TRBD2 (5 bases). The CDR3 loop spans 14 amino acids. Germline CDR1 reads SNHLY; CDR2 reads FYNNEI. Trimming left V 7 bases short and J 4 bases short, with 15 bases between. This CDR3 reads CASTRSRGADTQYF. CDR3 coding DNA: TGTGCCAGCACCCGGTCCCGGGGTGCAGATACGCAGTATTTT.

V gene TRBV7-3 combines with J gene TRBJ1-2; 8 bases line up with TRBD1. The CDR3 is 14 residues long. V lost 5 bases, J lost 4 bases, and 6 bases stayed unmatched. In germline, CDR1 is SGHTA, CDR2 FQGTGA. The CDR3 loop is CASSLGQGGYGYTF. The DNA of the CDR3 is TGTGCCAGCAGCCTAGGACAGGGAGGCTATGGCTACACCTTC.

This chain links TRBV12-5 with TRBJ1-2, with TRBD1 matching over 10 bases. The germline CDR1 and CDR2 sequences are LGHNT and FRNRAP. This CDR3 has 16 residues. V lost 5 bases and J lost 3; bases outside the gene matches: 9. This chain's CDR3 is CASGLYRDRGDYGYTF. The DNA for the CDR3 is TGTGCTAGTGGTCTATACCGGGACAGGGGTGACTATGGCTACACCTTC.

The chain links TRBV18 to TRBJ1-5, with D tentatively TRBD1 (6 bases). CDR3 length: 13 amino acids. The ends were cut back, 2 bases at V and 7 bases at J, with 9 bases in the middle. Germline CDR1 is KGHSH and CDR2 is LQKENI. As DNA, the CDR3 is TGTGCCAGCTCACCAGGGGGCGACCAGCCCCAGCATTTT. This gives the protein CASSPGGDQPQHF.

This rearrangement joins TRBV7-9 to TRBJ2-2, with D unresolved. Germline V gene lookup returns CDR1 SEHNR and CDR2 FQNEAQ (reference sequence). Deletions cut 5 bases from V and 3 bases from J, with 13 bases between. The CDR3 sequence is 15 residues long. CDR3 region: CASSKSSSYTGELFF. CDR3 nucleotide sequence: TGTGCCAGCAGCAAATCGTCGTCTTACACCGGGGAGCTGTTTTTT.

This clone was observed a few times. The rearrangement joins TRBV27 to TRBJ1-1; D is perhaps TRBD1 (5 bases). CDR3 size: 14 residues. The germline gives CDR1 MNHEY, CDR2 SMNVEV (reference sequence). V was clipped by 3 bases and J by 2 bases, with 10 bases between them. CDR3 region: CASSFRGGNTEAFF. CDR3 coding DNA: TGTGCCAGCAGTTTTCGGGGGGGAAACACTGAAGCTTTCTTT.

The chain uses TRBV3-1 (or the pseudogene TRBV3-2) and TRBJ1-1; 8 bases are a match to TRBD1. This CDR3 region has 15 residues. Germline V gives CDR1 LGHDT, CDR2 YNNKEL (reference sequence). V lost 3 bases to trimming and J lost 1 base; unmatched junction nucleotides: 4. The CDR3 coding sequence is TGTGCCAGCAGCCAGACAGGGGTTTGGAACACTGAAGCTTTCTTT. Translated, it gives CASSQTGVWNTEAFF.

This clone was observed a few times. The chain employs TRBV4-2 and TRBJ1-3; perhaps TRBD1 as D (5 bases). Germline V CDR1 and CDR2: LGHNA, YNFKEQ. Trimming stripped 4 bases from V and 0 bases from J, with 10 bases between. This CDR3 comprises 15 residues. CDR3 nucleotides: TGTGCCAGCAGCCCCCGACAGTCCTCTGGAAACACCATATATTTT. Amino acids: CASSPRQSSGNTIYF.

The chain has TRBV5-4 and TRBJ1-2, with D possibly being TRBD1 (6 bases). Germline CDR1 is SGHNT and CDR2 is YYREEE (reference sequence). With 6 bases removed from V and 4 bases from J, the gap between germline ends came to 19 bases. The CDR3 spans 15 residues. The chain's CDR3 is CASNKQGSFSYGYTF. The CDR3 coding sequence is TGTGCCAGCAACAAACAGGGATCTTTTTCCTATGGCTACACCTTC. The whole variable domain, filled in from reference TRBV5-4 and TRBJ1-2, reads ETGVTQSPTHLIKTRGQQVTLRCSSQSGHNTVSWYQQALGQGPQFIFQYYREEENGRGNFPPRFSGLQFPNYSSELNVNALELDDSALYLCASNKQGSFSYGYTFGSGTRLTVV.